Listed below are T cell receptor beta chains from one sample, sequenced in a study of blood T cells in healthy people across ages. From the 5' RACE reads, TCRdb called clonotypes with MiXCR, one entry per CDR3 protein. This sample has 1.8 million or so distinct CDR3 sequences, with about two fifths found just once. The sequenced sample was blood. The receptors were gathered from a human donor in good health. Both conserved end residues are part of each CDR3. A D gene is named only where the DNA matches it firmly. Part of the rows lack a size; the others show once, few, many or a class for expanded clones.

D | J | V | size | CDR3 | DNA
NA | TRBJ1-2 | TRBV12-3/TRBV12-4 | few | CASTSDYGYTF | TGTGCCAGCACCTCAGACTATGGCTACACCTTC
NA | TRBJ2-6 | TRBV12-5 | NA | CASVADGANILTF | TGTGCTAGTGTTGCGGACGGGGCCAACATCCTGACTTTC
TRBD2 | TRBJ2-1 | TRBV20-1 | NA | CSARAPPSSGGMYNEQFF | TGCAGTGCTAGAGCCCCCCCGAGTAGCGGGGGGATGTACAATGAGCAGTTCTTC
TRBD2 | TRBJ2-7 | TRBV20-1 | NA | CSARALAGGFYEQYF | TGCAGTGCTAGAGCCTTAGCGGGGGGATTCTACGAGCAGTACTTC
NA | TRBJ2-1 | TRBV20-1 | few | CSARDLRTTYNEQFF | TGCAGTGCTAGAGATCTTAGGACTACTTACAATGAGCAGTTCTTC
NA | TRBJ2-7 | TRBV12-3/TRBV12-4 | few | CASRTTGSRGEQYF | TGTGCCAGCAGAACTACAGGGTCGAGGGGCGAGCAGTACTTC
NA | TRBJ1-5 | TRBV4-3 | NA | CASSQGHSNRPQHF | TGCGCCAGCAGCCAGGGACACAGCAATCGGCCCCAGCATTTT
NA | TRBJ2-6 | TRBV11-3 | few | CASIWSLAGANVLTF | TGTGCCAGCATTTGGAGTTTAGCTGGGGCCAACGTCCTGACTTTC
NA | TRBJ2-7 | TRBV18 | once | CASSPKLKDEQYF | TGTGCCAGCTCACCGAAGTTGAAGGACGAGCAGTACTTC
NA | TRBJ2-1 | TRBV5-1 | NA | CASSLVDGRDEQFF | TGCGCCAGCAGCTTGGTTGACGGTAGGGATGAGCAGTTCTTC
TRBD1 | TRBJ1-4 | TRBV5-1 | NA | CASSTGQGATNEKLFF | TGCGCCAGCAGCACGGGACAGGGAGCAACTAATGAAAAACTGTTTTTT
NA | TRBJ2-5 | TRBV7-9 | once | CASSNRDSFGETQYF | TGTGCCAGCAGCAACCGGGACTCCTTCGGGGAGACCCAGTACTTC
NA | TRBJ1-2 | TRBV4-2 | many | CASSQDLLPSVSYGYTF | TGTGCCAGCAGCCAAGACCTCCTGCCGAGCGTGAGCTATGGCTACACCTTC
NA | TRBJ1-3 | TRBV9 | NA | CASSAGGSTIYF | TGTGCCAGCAGCGCCGGGGGGAGCACCATATATTTT
NA | TRBJ2-7 | TRBV7-2 | NA | CASSPDSSFSYEQYF | TGTGCCAGCAGCCCGGACAGTTCTTTCTCCTACGAGCAGTACTTC
NA | TRBJ2-6 | TRBV4-2 | many | CASSQVSSGANVLTF | TGTGCCAGCAGCCAAGTTTCCTCTGGGGCCAACGTCCTGACTTTC
NA | TRBJ2-1 | TRBV2 | few | CASGKLRAGSNEQFF | TGTGCCAGCGGGAAACTTCGGGCAGGGAGCAATGAGCAGTTCTTC
NA | TRBJ2-3 | TRBV5-1 | few | CASGTPEGDTQYF | TGCGCCAGCGGTACCCCGGAGGGAGATACGCAGTATTTT
NA | TRBJ1-1 | TRBV5-1 | NA | CASSSRQPGATEAFF | TGCGCCAGCAGCTCCCGACAACCCGGGGCCACTGAAGCTTTCTTT
TRBD1 | TRBJ2-4 | TRBV4-3 | NA | CASRQLPAGTGGYGQYF | TGCGCCAGCAGACAACTTCCTGCCGGGACAGGTGGATACGGGCAGTACTTC
NA | TRBJ1-2 | TRBV7-2 | many | CASSFRPGEGYGYTF | TGTGCCAGCAGCTTTCGTCCGGGGGAGGGGTATGGCTACACCTTC
NA | TRBJ2-1 | TRBV5-5 | NA | CASSLGLWGNEQFF | TGTGCCAGCAGCTTGGGACTTTGGGGCAATGAGCAGTTCTTC
TRBD1 | TRBJ1-5 | TRBV12-3/TRBV12-4 | NA | CASSSPGTEYSNQPQHF | TGTGCCAGCAGTTCTCCCGGGACAGAGTATAGCAATCAGCCCCAGCATTTT
NA | TRBJ1-4 | TRBV29-1 | NA | CSVEGNSRSNEKLFF | TGCAGCGTTGAGGGCAACTCGAGAAGCAATGAAAAACTGTTTTTT